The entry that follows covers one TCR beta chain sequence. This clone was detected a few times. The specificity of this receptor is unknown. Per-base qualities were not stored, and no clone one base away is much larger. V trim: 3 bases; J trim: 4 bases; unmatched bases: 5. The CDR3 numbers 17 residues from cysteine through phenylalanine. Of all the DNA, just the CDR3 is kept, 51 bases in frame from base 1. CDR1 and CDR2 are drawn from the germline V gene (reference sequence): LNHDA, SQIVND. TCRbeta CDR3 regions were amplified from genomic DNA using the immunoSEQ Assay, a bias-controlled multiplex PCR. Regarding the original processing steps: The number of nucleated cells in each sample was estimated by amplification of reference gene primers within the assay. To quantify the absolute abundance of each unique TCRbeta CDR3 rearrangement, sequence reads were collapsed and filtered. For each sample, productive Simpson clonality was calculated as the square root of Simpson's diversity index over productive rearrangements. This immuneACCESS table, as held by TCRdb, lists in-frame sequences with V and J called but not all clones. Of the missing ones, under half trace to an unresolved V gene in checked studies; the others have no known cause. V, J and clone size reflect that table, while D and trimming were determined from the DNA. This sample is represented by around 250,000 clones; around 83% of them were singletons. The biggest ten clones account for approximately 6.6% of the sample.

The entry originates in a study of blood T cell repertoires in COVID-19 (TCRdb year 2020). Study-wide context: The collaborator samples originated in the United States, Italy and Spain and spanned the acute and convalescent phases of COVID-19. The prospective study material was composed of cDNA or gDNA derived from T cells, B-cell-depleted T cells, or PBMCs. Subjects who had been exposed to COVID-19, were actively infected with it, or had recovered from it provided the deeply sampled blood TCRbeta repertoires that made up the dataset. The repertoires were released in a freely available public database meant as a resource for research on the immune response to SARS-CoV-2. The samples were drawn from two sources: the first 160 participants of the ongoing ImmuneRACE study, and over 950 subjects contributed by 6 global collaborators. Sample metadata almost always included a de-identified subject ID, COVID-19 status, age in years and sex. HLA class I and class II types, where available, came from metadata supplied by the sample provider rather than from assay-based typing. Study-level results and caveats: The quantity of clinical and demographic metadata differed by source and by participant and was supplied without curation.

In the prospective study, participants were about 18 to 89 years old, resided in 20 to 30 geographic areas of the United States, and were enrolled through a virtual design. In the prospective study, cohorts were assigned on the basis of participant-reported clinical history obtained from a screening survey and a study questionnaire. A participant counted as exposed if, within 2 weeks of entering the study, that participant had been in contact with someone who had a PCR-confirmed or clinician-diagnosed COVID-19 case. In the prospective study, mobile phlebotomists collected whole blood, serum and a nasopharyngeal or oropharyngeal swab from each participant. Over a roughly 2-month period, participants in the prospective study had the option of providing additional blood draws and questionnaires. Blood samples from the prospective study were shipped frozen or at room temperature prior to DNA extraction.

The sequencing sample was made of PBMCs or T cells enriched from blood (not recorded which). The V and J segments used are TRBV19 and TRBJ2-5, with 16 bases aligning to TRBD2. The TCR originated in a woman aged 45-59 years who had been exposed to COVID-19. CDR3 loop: CASSISGLAGGPETQYF. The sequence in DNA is TGTGCCAGTAGTATTTCGGGACTAGCGGGGGGGCCAGAGACCCAGTACTTC.